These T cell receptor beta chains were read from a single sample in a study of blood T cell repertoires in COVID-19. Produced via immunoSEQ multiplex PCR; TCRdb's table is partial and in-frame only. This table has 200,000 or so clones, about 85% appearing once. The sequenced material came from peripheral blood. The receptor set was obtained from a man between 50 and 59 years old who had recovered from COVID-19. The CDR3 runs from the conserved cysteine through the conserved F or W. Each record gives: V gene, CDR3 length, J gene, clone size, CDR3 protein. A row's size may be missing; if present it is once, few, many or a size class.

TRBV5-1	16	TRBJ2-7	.	CASSLADGGSSYEQYF
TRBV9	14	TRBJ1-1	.	CASSGRGYDTEAFF
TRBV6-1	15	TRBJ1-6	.	CASNEFRGRDSPLHF
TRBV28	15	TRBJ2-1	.	CASSLGGRARNEQFF
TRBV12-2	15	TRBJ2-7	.	CASRLDPGQRYEQYF
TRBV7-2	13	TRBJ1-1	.	CASSFRDRVGAFF
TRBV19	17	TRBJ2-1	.	CASSIVARLAGKSEQFF
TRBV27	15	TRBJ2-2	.	CASSQFGDWTGELFF
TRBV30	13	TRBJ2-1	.	CAWSSGTVFEQFF
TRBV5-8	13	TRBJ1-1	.	CASSYQLNTEAFF
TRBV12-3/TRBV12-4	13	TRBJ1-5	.	CASSLGQNQPQHF
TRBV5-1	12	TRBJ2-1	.	CASTTNDRSKFF
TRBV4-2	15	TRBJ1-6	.	CASSPLEAGLSPLHF
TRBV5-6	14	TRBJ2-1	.	CAGQRGLAYNEQFF
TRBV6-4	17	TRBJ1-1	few	CASSVIRGSPKNTEAFF
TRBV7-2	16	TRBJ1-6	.	CASSSQGSSYNSPLHF
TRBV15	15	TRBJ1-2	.	CATSRDWDKGYGYTF
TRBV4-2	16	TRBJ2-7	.	CASRRDGTSETYEQYF
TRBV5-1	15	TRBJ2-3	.	CASSLQRASTDTQYF
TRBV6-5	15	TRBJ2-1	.	CASSYSGNAYNEQFF
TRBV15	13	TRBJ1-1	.	CATRPTANTEAFF
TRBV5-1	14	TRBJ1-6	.	CASNLDAGNSPLHF
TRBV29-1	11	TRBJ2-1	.	CSAEGGDEQFF
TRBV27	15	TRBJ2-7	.	CASSPPGAAVYEQYF
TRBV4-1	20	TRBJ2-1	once	CASSQPLAGGAPSSYNEQFF
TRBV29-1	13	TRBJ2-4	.	CSGGDRAKNIQYF
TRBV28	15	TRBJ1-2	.	CASSLQRQGAYGYTF
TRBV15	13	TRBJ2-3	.	CATSSRGPNTQYF
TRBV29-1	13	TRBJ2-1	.	CSVGQGAKSRQFF
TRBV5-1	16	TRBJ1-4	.	CASSLGRGTTNEKLFF